This is a list of T cell receptor beta chains from one sample in a study of T-cell reconstitution after alpha-beta-depleted transplantation in children. Each CDR3 protein gets one entry after TCRdb re-called the PCR reads with MiXCR. The data show around 580,000 distinct CDR3 sequences, 25% to 30% seen once. Here the sequenced sample was PBMCs, taken before TCRalphabeta/CD19-depleted stem cell transplant. The receptor source for this set is a boy younger than two with Wiskott-Aldrich syndrome, due to receive a stem cell transplant. The CDR3 runs from the conserved cysteine through the conserved F or W. D genes are given only for firm matches. Not all rows give a size; the values are once, few, many and, for expanded clones, a class.

j_call v_call d_call cdr3_length clone_size cdr3_nt cdr3_aa
TRBJ1-5 TRBV20-1 - 15 - TGCAGTGCTAGTGCTGGGGTGAGTGGCAATCAGCCCCAGCATTTT CSASAGVSGNQPQHF
TRBJ2-3 TRBV12-3/TRBV12-4 TRBD2 14 few TGTGCCAGCAGTACAGCGGGAGGAACAGATACGCAGTATTTT CASSTAGGTDTQYF
TRBJ2-1 TRBV15 - 16 few TGTGCCACCAGCAGAGATCCCGGCTTTGCCTACAATGAGCAGTTCTTC CATSRDPGFAYNEQFF
TRBJ2-1 TRBV7-9 - 10 few TGTGCCACCCCAGGAGATGAGCAGTTCTTC CATPGDEQFF
TRBJ1-1 TRBV6-1 - 14 - TGTGCCAGCACTCCTTTCAGGGAAGAAGAGTTAGCTTTCTTT CASTPFREEELAFF
TRBJ1-1 TRBV27 - 14 few TGTGCCAGCAGTTCCCCTGGCCGGGTGGCTGAAGCTTTCTTT CASSSPGRVAEAFF
TRBJ2-1 TRBV6-2/TRBV6-3 TRBD2 17 few TGTGCCAGCAGTCTACGGAGCGGGAGGGCCGTTTACAATGAGCAGTTCTTC CASSLRSGRAVYNEQFF
TRBJ2-2 TRBV2 TRBD2 18 few TGTGCCAGCAGTGTATCTAAACTAGCGGGGGGGGACACCGGGGAGCTGTTTTTT CASSVSKLAGGDTGELFF
TRBJ2-6 TRBV7-2 TRBD1 17 - TGTGCCAGCAGCTTATTTGCAGGGGGCACTGGGGCCAACGTCCTGACTTTC CASSLFAGGTGANVLTF
TRBJ2-3 TRBV10-3 - 13 few TGTGCCATCAGAAGCGGTAGCACAGATACGCAGTATTTT CAIRSGSTDTQYF
TRBJ1-5 TRBV10-3 - 18 - TGTGCCATCAGTGACCAGGAGGGATTATGCCAAACGTGTCAGCCCCAGCATTTT CAISDQEGLCQTCQPQHF
TRBJ2-7 TRBV12-3/TRBV12-4 - 14 - TGTGCCAGCAGCCCCCCGGGACTGGGCTACGAGCAGTACTTC CASSPPGLGYEQYF
TRBJ2-1 TRBV20-1 - 14 - TGCAGTGCTAGGGTGCTTAGCTCCTACAATGAGCAGTTCTTC CSARVLSSYNEQFF
TRBJ2-3 TRBV5-1 TRBD1 17 - TGCGCCAGCAGCCGGGACAGGGGGCAGTCCTTCACAGATACGCAGTATTTT CASSRDRGQSFTDTQYF
TRBJ2-1 TRBV27 - 14 few TGTGCCAGCAGTGCCAGGCCGAGCTACAATGAGCAGTTCTTC CASSARPSYNEQFF
TRBJ2-1 TRBV24-1 - 16 - TGTGCCACCAGTGATAATGGGCCGAGCTCCTACAATGAGCAGTTCTTC CATSDNGPSSYNEQFF
TRBJ2-1 TRBV27 TRBD2 17 few TGTGCCAGCAGTTCCCGGACTAGCGGGAGACTATACAATGAGCAGTTCTTC CASSSRTSGRLYNEQFF
TRBJ2-5 TRBV28 TRBD2 13 - TGTGCCAGCAATCTAGCGGGTCAAGAGACCCAGTACTTC CASNLAGQETQYF
TRBJ1-1 TRBV7-3 - 15 few TGTGCCAGCAGTGTCCCTAGGACACAGAACACTGAAGCTTTCTTT CASSVPRTQNTEAFF
TRBJ2-1 TRBV5-6 TRBD2 17 - TGTGCCAGCAGCTTTACTGGACTAGCTAGCTCCTACAATGAGCAGTTCTTC CASSFTGLASSYNEQFF
TRBJ1-4 TRBV3-1 - 16 - TGTGCCAGCAGCCAACCCGGGAAAACAACTAATGAAAAACTGTTTTTT CASSQPGKTTNEKLFF
TRBJ2-1 TRBV5-1 - 12 - TGCGCCAGCAGCCTGACTTGGGGTGAGCAGTTCTTC CASSLTWGEQFF
TRBJ2-1 TRBV7-2 TRBD2 16 few TGTGCCAGCAGCTTAATTCCCACTAGCGGGAGCGCCAAGCAGTTCTTC CASSLIPTSGSAKQFF
TRBJ1-1 TRBV12-3/TRBV12-4 - 14 - TGTGCCAGCAGGCAAAAGGGGGGTGGGACTGCAGCTTTCTTT CASRQKGGGTAAFF
TRBJ2-1 TRBV24-1 TRBD2 16 few TGTGCCACCAGTGAGTATGGTCTAGCGGCCCTCAATGAGCAGTTCTTC CATSEYGLAALNEQFF
TRBJ2-7 TRBV5-1 TRBD2 16 few TGCGCCAGCAGCCCGAGGACTAGCGGGCCCACCTACGAGCAGTACTTC CASSPRTSGPTYEQYF
TRBJ2-1 TRBV3-1 - 14 - TGTGCCAGCAGCCAAGAGCCACTCTGGAATGAGCAGTTCTTC CASSQEPLWNEQFF
TRBJ1-1 TRBV5-1 TRBD1 14 - TGCGCCAGCAGCCTAGGGCAGGGGGCACCCGAAGCTTTCTTT CASSLGQGAPEAFF
TRBJ2-1 TRBV20-1 - 11 - TGCAGTGCTCGGGGGCCCGGGTTGCGGTTCTTC CSARGPGLRFF
TRBJ2-4 TRBV5-1 TRBD1 13 few TGCGCCAGCAGCCAAGGACAGGGAAGCATTCAGTACTTC CASSQGQGSIQYF
TRBJ1-4 TRBV5-1 - 17 - TGCGCCAGCAGCGAATCGATTCGGCCTGCAACTAATGAAAAACTGTTTTTT CASSESIRPATNEKLFF